The rows below give T cell receptor beta chains drawn from one sample of a study of T cell responses to AZD1222 COVID-19 vaccine. Method: immunoSEQ multiplex PCR; TCRdb's copy keeps in-frame clones and lacks some. Of 120,000 to 150,000 clones listed, roughly 90% are singletons. The specimen comprised peripheral blood, sampled 28 days after the second AZD1222 dose. The receptors stem from an adult who received the AZD1222 COVID-19 vaccine. Both conserved end residues are part of each CDR3. Fields, in order: J gene, V gene, CDR3 length, D gene, clone size, CDR3 protein, CDR3 DNA. D genes are given only for firm matches. The size field is filled for only some rows; it gives once, few, many or a size class.

TRBJ2-7,TRBV28,23,NA,NA,CASSSPFLRGGGSIVGTSYEQYF,TGTGCCAGCAGTTCTCCCTTTCTCCGTGGGGGGGGCTCCATAGTGGGGACCTCCTACGAGCAGTACTTC
TRBJ2-6,TRBV29-1,17,NA,NA,CSVEVWMRGSGANVLTF,TGCAGCGTTGAAGTTTGGATGAGAGGCTCTGGGGCCAACGTCCTGACTTTC
TRBJ1-1,TRBV6-2/TRBV6-3,15,TRBD1,NA,CASSFRTGGDTEAFF,TGTGCCAGCAGTTTCCGAACAGGGGGCGACACTGAAGCTTTCTTT
TRBJ2-7,TRBV9,20,TRBD2,NA,CASSGGTDGLAGPVYYEQYF,TGTGCCAGCAGCGGGGGGACAGACGGACTAGCGGGACCAGTCTACTACGAGCAGTACTTC
TRBJ1-1,TRBV29-1,11,NA,once,CSVAGPTEAFF,TGCAGCGTTGCAGGGCCCACTGAAGCTTTCTTT
TRBJ1-4,TRBV5-1,15,NA,once,CASRLTGATNEKLFF,TGCGCCAGCAGGCTGACGGGGGCAACTAATGAAAAACTGTTTTTT
TRBJ1-5,TRBV10-3,15,NA,once,CAISDGREGNQPQHF,TGTGCCATCAGTGATGGCAGGGAGGGGAATCAGCCCCAGCATTTT
TRBJ1-3,TRBV13,12,NA,NA,CASLGPGNTIYF,TGTGCCAGCTTAGGGCCCGGAAACACCATATATTTT
TRBJ2-1,TRBV5-1,17,NA,NA,CASSLGLATSSYNEQFF,TGCGCCAGCAGCTTGGGCCTAGCGACAAGCTCCTACAATGAGCAGTTCTTC
TRBJ1-5,TRBV30,15,NA,once,CAWSPWGRGNQPQHF,TGTGCCTGGAGCCCTTGGGGCAGGGGAAATCAGCCCCAGCATTTT
TRBJ2-5,TRBV2,15,TRBD1,NA,CASSELGQSQETQYF,TGTGCCAGCAGCGAACTGGGACAGAGCCAAGAGACCCAGTACTTC
TRBJ2-3,TRBV25-1,15,TRBD2,NA,CASSVTSGSADTQYF,TGTGCCAGCAGTGTGACTAGCGGGAGCGCAGATACGCAGTATTTT
TRBJ2-5,TRBV7-2,15,TRBD1,NA,CASSSGTGYQETQYF,TGTGCCAGCAGCTCCGGGACAGGATACCAAGAGACCCAGTACTTC
TRBJ2-7,TRBV7-2,13,NA,NA,CASSLSKAYEQYF,TGTGCCAGCAGCTTGTCAAAGGCCTACGAGCAGTACTTC
TRBJ1-3,TRBV3-1/TRBV3-2,13,NA,NA,CASSRQGGNTIYF,TGTGCCAGCAGCCGTCAAGGGGGAAACACCATATATTTT
TRBJ2-3,TRBV15,17,NA,NA,CATSKGTFDPTTDTQYF,TGTGCCACCAGCAAGGGGACCTTCGACCCCACCACAGATACGCAGTATTTT
TRBJ1-2,TRBV11-3,15,TRBD1,NA,CASSPRIQGSYGYTF,TGTGCCAGCAGCCCAAGGATACAGGGGAGCTATGGCTACACCTTC
TRBJ2-7,TRBV9,13,NA,NA,CASSGTVKYEQYF,TGTGCCAGCAGCGGGACAGTAAAGTACGAGCAGTACTTC
TRBJ2-1,TRBV23-1,14,TRBD2,NA,CAIVAGGPGNEQFF,TGCGCCATTGTAGCGGGAGGGCCAGGGAATGAGCAGTTCTTC
TRBJ1-5,TRBV5-6,15,NA,NA,CASSFGVLGNQPQHF,TGTGCCAGCAGTTTCGGCGTATTGGGCAATCAGCCCCAGCATTTT
TRBJ2-1,TRBV6-6,15,NA,NA,CASSYSRLESGEQFF,TGTGCCAGCAGTTACAGTCGACTAGAGTCGGGTGAGCAGTTCTTC
TRBJ2-7,TRBV30,14,NA,NA,CAWSVPGSVYEQYF,TGTGCCTGGAGTGTACCCGGGAGTGTCTACGAGCAGTACTTC
TRBJ2-7,TRBV6-2/TRBV6-3,17,TRBD1,NA,CASSYPSGQGYSYEQYF,TGTGCCAGCAGTTACCCGTCGGGACAGGGGTACTCCTACGAGCAGTACTTC
TRBJ2-7,TRBV6-6,15,NA,NA,CASRGDVVGIYEQYF,TGTGCCAGCAGAGGGGACGTGGTAGGTATCTACGAGCAGTACTTC
TRBJ1-1,TRBV27,15,TRBD1,NA,CASSSDRKLNTEAFF,TGTGCCAGCAGTTCGGACAGGAAACTGAACACTGAAGCTTTCTTT
TRBJ2-5,TRBV10-3,16,TRBD2,NA,CAISESASGRRETQYF,TGTGCCATCAGTGAGTCAGCTAGCGGGAGGAGGGAGACCCAGTACTTC
TRBJ2-3,TRBV24-1,17,TRBD2,NA,CATSDPGLAGTLDTQYF,TGTGCCACCAGTGATCCGGGACTAGCGGGGACCTTAGATACGCAGTATTTT
TRBJ1-4,TRBV28,11,NA,NA,CASRTNEKLFF,TGTGCCAGCAGAACAAATGAAAAACTGTTTTTT
TRBJ1-2,TRBV6-5,15,NA,NA,CASSYSAGANYGYTF,TGTGCCAGCAGTTACTCTGCAGGGGCTAACTATGGCTACACCTTC
TRBJ2-7,TRBV7-6,17,TRBD2,NA,CASSSPRWSGRNYEQYF,TGTGCCAGCAGCTCCCCTCGGTGGAGCGGGAGGAATTACGAGCAGTACTTC
TRBJ1-4,TRBV30,12,NA,NA,CAWATANEKLFF,TGTGCCTGGGCGACAGCTAATGAAAAACTGTTTTTT
TRBJ2-5,TRBV5-1,14,TRBD1,NA,CASRTAGGRETQYF,TGCGCCAGCAGGACCGCAGGGGGTAGGGAGACCCAGTACTTC
TRBJ2-7,TRBV4-3,16,NA,NA,CASSQAPRGHSYEQYF,TGCGCCAGCAGCCAGGCCCCGCGGGGGCACTCCTACGAGCAGTACTTC
TRBJ2-2,TRBV29-1,14,NA,NA,CSAHSGQGTGELFF,TGCAGCGCCCACTCGGGGCAGGGAACCGGGGAGCTGTTTTTT
TRBJ1-2,TRBV25-1,14,NA,NA,CASSVAGANYGYTF,TGTGCCAGCAGTGTAGCGGGGGCTAACTATGGCTACACCTTC
TRBJ1-2,TRBV7-2,14,NA,few,CASSRPGANYGYTF,TGTGCCAGCAGCCGCCCCGGGGCTAACTATGGCTACACCTTC
TRBJ1-5,TRBV30,13,NA,once,CAWSTRGGQPQHF,TGTGCCTGGAGTACCAGGGGAGGTCAGCCCCAGCATTTT
TRBJ1-1,TRBV5-1,14,NA,NA,CASSLDRANTEAFF,TGCGCCAGCAGCTTGGACAGGGCGAACACTGAAGCTTTCTTT
TRBJ1-6,TRBV9,16,NA,NA,CASSTDLSSYNSPLHF,TGTGCCAGCAGTACCGATTTGAGCTCCTATAATTCACCCCTCCACTTT
TRBJ2-7,TRBV5-8,13,NA,NA,CASSRTGPYEQYF,TGTGCCAGCAGCCGGACGGGACCCTACGAGCAGTACTTC
TRBJ1-4,TRBV5-1,14,NA,NA,CASSLGPSDEKLFF,TGCGCCAGCAGCTTGGGCCCCTCAGATGAAAAACTGTTTTTT
TRBJ2-1,TRBV30,12,NA,NA,CAWGSGLFGEFF,TGTGCCTGGGGGAGTGGGCTATTTGGCGAGTTCTTC
TRBJ1-2,TRBV28,14,TRBD1,NA,CASSIFQGASGYTF,TGTGCCAGCAGTATATTCCAGGGGGCTAGCGGCTACACCTTC
TRBJ2-1,TRBV4-3,15,TRBD2,NA,CASSPGLALVNEQFF,TGCGCCAGCAGCCCGGGACTAGCTTTAGTGAATGAGCAGTTCTTC
TRBJ1-2,TRBV7-9,14,NA,NA,CASSWGGQNYGYTF,TGTGCCAGCAGCTGGGGAGGGCAGAACTATGGCTACACCTTC
TRBJ2-1,TRBV13,15,NA,NA,CASSLVAGSYNEQFF,TGTGCCAGCAGCTTAGTGGCAGGGTCCTACAATGAGCAGTTCTTC
TRBJ1-2,TRBV28,12,NA,once,CASSLSRGGYTF,TGTGCCAGCAGTTTGTCCAGGGGAGGCTACACCTTC
TRBJ1-1,TRBV7-2,15,NA,NA,CASSQAVSGISRAFF,TGTGCCAGCAGCCAGGCGGTTTCCGGGATCTCGAGGGCTTTCTTT
TRBJ1-2,TRBV19,17,NA,NA,CASSIEWATGKMDGYTF,TGTGCCAGTAGTATAGAATGGGCGACAGGAAAAATGGATGGCTACACCTTC
TRBJ1-2,TRBV5-5,16,NA,NA,CASSLVPTRGDYGYTF,TGTGCCAGCAGCTTGGTGCCTACAAGGGGGGACTATGGCTACACCTTC